The 21 T cell receptor beta chains below were found in one sample sequenced in a study of T cells after yellow fever vaccination. TCRdb reanalysed the 5' RACE reads using MiXCR and keeps one entry per CDR3 protein. The top ten hold just under 3% of the sample, which has over 150,000 distinct CDR3 sequences, about 6% seen once. The sample in question was CD4+ T cells sorted from PBMCs, obtained on the day of the first yellow fever vaccination. Receptors were obtained from a man aged 18 to 30 who received the YFV17D yellow fever vaccine.

Turning to this clonotype: This may come from a read error, since a much larger clone is one base off. CDR3 region: CASTRTPSGNRGSADTQYF. The CDR3 nucleotides read TGCGCCAGCACCCGCACCCCTAGCGGGAATAGGGGGTCCGCAGATACGCAGTATTTT. The V and J genes are TRBV5-1 and TRBJ2-3; TRBD2 matches at 9 bases. Germline V gives CDR1 SGHRS, CDR2 YFSETQ. The CDR3 contains 19 residues. The V gene end was trimmed by 6 bases and the J gene end by 4 bases; junction bases not matched to a gene: 21.

This clonotype was counted ten times or more. The rearrangement joins TRBV6-2 or TRBV6-3 to TRBJ2-1, with 10 bases that match TRBD2. V lost 2 bases and J lost 4; bases outside the gene matches: 11. The germline CDR1 and CDR2 sequences are MNHEY and SVGEGT. There are 18 residues in the CDR3. CDR3 residues: CASSYLGLAGVLYNEQFF. CDR3 DNA: TGTGCCAGCAGTTACCTCGGGCTAGCGGGGGTTCTTTACAATGAGCAGTTCTTC.

This clonotype was recorded many times. This rearrangement joins TRBV3-1 to TRBJ1-1, with a weak D call TRBD1 (5 bases). The CDR3 covers 14 residues. Germline V gives CDR1 LGHDT, CDR2 YNNKEL (reference sequence). V lost 4 bases and J lost 8, with 17 bases in between. CDR3 residues: CASSPSGGRGEAFF. CDR3 DNA sequence: TGTGCCAGCAGCCCCAGCGGAGGGAGGGGAGAAGCTTTCTTT.

This clonotype was found many times. The chain has TRBV5-1 and TRBJ2-7; D remains unclear. Germline assignment: CDR1 SGHRS and CDR2 YFSETQ. The CDR3 is made up of 11 amino acids. The ends were cut back, 0 bases at V and 4 bases at J, with 2 bases in the middle. The CDR3 region has the DNA TGCGCCAGCAGCTTGGAGTACGAGCAGTACTTC. Its translation: CASSLEYEQYF.

This chain links TRBV4-1 with TRBJ1-6; maybe TRBD1 (6 bases). Germline values: CDR1 MGHRA, CDR2 YSYEKL. Trimming removed 1 base at V and 4 bases at J, with 14 bases between. The CDR3 length is 17 residues. CDR3 sequence (DNA): TGCGCCAGCAGCCAAGGGGGGGCGCGGAATTATAATTCACCCCTCCACTTT. Translated, it gives CASSQGGARNYNSPLHF.

This clonotype came up a few times. The rearrangement uses TRBV18 and TRBJ2-7, with TRBD1 matching 7 bases. The CDR3 is 13 amino acids. The J segment lost 2 bases and the V segment lost 2 bases, leaving 0 bases of the junction unmatched. The germline gives CDR1 KGHSH, CDR2 LQKENI. The chain's CDR3 is CASSPGTAYEQYF. As DNA, the CDR3 is TGTGCCAGCTCACCAGGGACAGCCTACGAGCAGTACTTC.

The table lists this clonotype with many counts. The V call is TRBV4-1, the J call TRBJ2-1; no definite D call. From germline, CDR1 is MGHRA and CDR2 YSYEKL. The CDR3 sequence is 16 residues long. Trimming pared 4 bases from V and 0 bases from J, leaving 13 bases between. CDR3 protein: CASSRVGSSSYNEQFF. The DNA of the CDR3 is TGCGCCAGCAGCCGGGTGGGGTCAAGCTCCTACAATGAGCAGTTCTTC.

This clonotype was seen at least ten times. The chain recombines TRBV11-2 with TRBJ2-2, with D hard to call. Germline-derived CDR1 and CDR2 are SGHAT and FQNNGV. This CDR3 comprises 13 residues. The V end was cut by 5 bases, the J end by 4 bases, with 8 bases between. The CDR3 spells CASSVRITGELFF. In DNA, the CDR3 is TGTGCCAGCAGCGTACGGATCACCGGGGAGCTGTTTTTT. Full variable domain (missing parts from reference TRBV11-2 and TRBJ2-2): EAGVAQSPRYKIIEKRQSVAFWCNPISGHATLYWYQQILGQGPKLLIQFQNNGVVDDSQLPKDRFSAERLKGVDSTLKIQPAKLEDSAVYLCASSVRITGELFFGEGSRLTVL.

For this clonotype: Since a much larger clone is just one base distant, this may be a read error. The genes are TRBV9 and TRBJ2-2, with D hard to call. V gave up 0 bases and J gave up 4 bases, with 10 bases separating them. The CDR3 sequence is 15 residues long. Germline CDR1 is SGDLS and CDR2 is YYNGEE. This CDR3 reads CASSVAPVITGELFF. CDR3 nucleotides: TGTGCCAGCAGCGTAGCTCCGGTTATCACCGGGGAGCTGTTTTTT.

This clonotype was counted many times. The chain employs TRBV6-2 or TRBV6-3 and TRBJ2-1, with D maybe TRBD1 (5 bases). The CDR3 is made up of 14 amino acids. V was trimmed by 5 bases and J by 6 bases, leaving 14 bases between them. Germline loops: CDR1 MNHEY, CDR2 SVGEGT. CDR3 in amino acids: CASSLGPAANEQFF. CDR3 bases: TGTGCCAGCAGTCTGGGGCCCGCGGCCAATGAGCAGTTCTTC.

This clonotype has a handful of counts. This chain joins TRBV15 and TRBJ1-2; D not certain. The CDR3 is made up of 13 amino acids. The germline V gene encodes CDR1 LNHNV and CDR2 YYDKDF (reference sequence). V was clipped by 0 bases and J by 2 bases, with 4 bases between them. The CDR3 loop is CATSRDRNYGYTF. Written as DNA, the CDR3 is TGTGCCACCAGCAGAGACAGAAACTATGGCTACACCTTC.

This clonotype came up many times. The chain uses TRBV5-4 and TRBJ2-4; D assignment may be TRBD1 or TRBD2 (5 bases each). This CDR3 has 15 amino acids. Between the trimmed V and J ends, which lost 5 bases and 0 bases, there was a span of 12 bases. In germline, CDR1 is SGHNT, CDR2 YYREEE (reference sequence). The CDR3 DNA is TGTGCCAGCAGGGGGACGGGCCTAGCCAAAAACATTCAGTACTTC. Translated, it gives CASRGTGLAKNIQYF.

The gene calls are TRBV30 and TRBJ2-3, with 8 bases lining up with TRBD2. The CDR3 runs 12 residues. Germline V gives CDR1 GTSNPN, CDR2 SVGIG (reference sequence). The CDR3 DNA follows: TGTGTTTGGCGGGGGGCCTCAGATACGCAGTATTTT. This encodes CVWRGASDTQYF.

This clonotype was counted between two and nine times. The V gene is TRBV7-2, the J gene TRBJ1-4; possible D gene TRBD1, 5 bases. Trimming shortened V by 4 bases and J by 8 bases, and 14 bases separated the two germline ends. CDR3 length equals 14 residues. The germline V gene has CDR1 SGHTA and CDR2 FQGNSA. CDR3 region: CASSYRQGREKLFF. In DNA, the CDR3 is TGTGCCAGCAGCTATCGGCAGGGCCGCGAAAAACTGTTTTTT.

This clonotype showed up many times. This chain joins TRBV5-4 and TRBJ2-1, with D unclear. V gave up 2 bases and J gave up 4 bases, with 7 bases separating them. Per germline, CDR1 SGHNT and CDR2 YYREEE (reference sequence). This CDR3 has 13 residues. Here the CDR3 reads CASSFTEYNEQFF. The CDR3, as DNA: TGTGCCAGCAGCTTTACGGAATACAATGAGCAGTTCTTC.

This clonotype was detected a few times. The chain joins TRBV20-1 to TRBJ1-5, with D possibly matching TRBD1 (5 bases). Per germline, CDR1 DFQATT and CDR2 SNEGSKA (reference sequence). V lost 1 base to trimming and J lost 0 bases, with 10 bases between them. The CDR3 totals 15 residues. The DNA for the CDR3 is TGCAGTGCTAGAGTAGGGGCATATAGCAATCAGCCCCAGCATTTT. Translated: CSARVGAYSNQPQHF.

The gene calls are TRBV5-4 and TRBJ2-3, with D possibly TRBD2 on 5 matching bases. Germline V CDR1 and CDR2: SGHNT, YYREEE (reference sequence). The V gene lost 2 bases and the J gene lost 4 bases, with 14 bases spanning the gap. This CDR3 comprises 15 residues. The CDR3 region has the DNA TGTGCCAGCAGCTTCCCGGGGATCTCGGCAGATACGCAGTATTTT. The encoded protein is CASSFPGISADTQYF.

This clonotype occurred a few times. This chain connects TRBV12-3 or TRBV12-4 to TRBJ2-2; D is unresolved. Trimming stripped 3 bases from V and 6 bases from J, with 8 bases between. The CDR3 is 13 amino acids. The CDR3 DNA reads as TGTGCCAGCAGTTTTGTGGCCGCCGGGGAGCTGTTTTTT. It translates to CASSFVAAGELFF.

The CDR3 DNA reads TGCGCCAGCAGCAAGGGACTGGGGACCGGGGAGCTGTTTTTT. It specifies CASSKGLGTGELFF. The rearrangement links TRBV5-1 to TRBJ2-2; D is possibly TRBD2 (6 bases). The V gene lost 4 bases and the J gene lost 5 bases, with 12 bases spanning the gap. The CDR3 sequence is 14 residues long. Germline CDR1 is SGHRS and CDR2 is YFSETQ.

This clonotype was found many times. The chain carries TRBV7-9 and TRBJ1-3; D remains unclear. V lost 0 bases to trimming and J lost 8 bases, with 14 bases between them. This CDR3 region has 15 residues. The germline V gene has CDR1 SEHNR and CDR2 FQNEAQ (reference sequence). The CDR3 loop reads CASSLAQTERDTIYF. Here the CDR3 DNA reads TGTGCCAGCAGCTTAGCCCAGACGGAGCGGGACACCATATATTTT.

The chain links TRBV15 to TRBJ2-3; D gene ambiguous. V was pared by 1 base and J by 8 bases, with 13 bases between. Germline V gives CDR1 LNHNV, CDR2 YYDKDF (reference sequence). CDR3 length: 14 residues. The CDR3 bases are TGTGCCACCAGCAGAGTCGGACCCTCGAGTACGCAGTATTTT. This translates into CATSRVGPSSTQYF.